This entry concerns a single T cell receptor (beta chain). The sample comes from a study of shared clonotypes between healthy human individuals. CDR3 size: 14 residues. Germline-derived CDR1 and CDR2 are MNHEY and SMNVEV (reference sequence). Trimming took off 1 base at V and 0 bases at J, with 4 bases between the two ends. Profiling relied on immunoSEQ multiplex PCR, and the TCRdb table lists in-frame clones only, not all of them. The top ten clones hold 1.4% of a sample with 950,000 to 1,100,000 clones, around 74% of them seen once. The chain carries TRBV27 and TRBJ2-1; D remains unclear. This TCR came from a young man in good health. Sequencing was done on a sample of memory CD4+ T cells sorted from blood. Documented subset: CD45RA-negative fraction. CDR3 in amino acids: CASSLWGSYNEQFF. CDR3 nucleotide sequence: TGTGCCAGCAGTTTATGGGGCTCCTACAATGAGCAGTTCTTC.